Listed below are T cell receptor beta chains from one sample, sequenced in a study of T-cell reconstitution after alpha-beta-depleted transplantation in children. TCRdb re-derived calls from the PCR reads in MiXCR, one entry per CDR3 protein. This sample has approximately 800,000 distinct CDR3 sequences, with less than 20% found just once. The starting material was PBMCs, mostly from graft donor cells, obtained 360 days after TCRalphabeta/CD19-depleted stem cell transplant. These TCRs come from a male patient aged 10 to 17 who had a stem cell transplant for acute lymphoblastic leukemia, so the T cells may come from the graft donor. Each CDR3 is given without its conserved first and last residue. Fields, in order: CDR3 protein, V gene.

ASSYSGQGLLNQPQH | TRBV6-2/TRBV6-3
SVEGSYGGGGHNEQF | TRBV29-1
ASSLGGLAGAGTDTQY | TRBV11-2
ASSFDLASENEQF | TRBV5-4
ASTPGLTETQY | TRBV12-3/TRBV12-4
ASRQRGGAGTGELF | TRBV4-1
ASSHAGLAGFYEQY | TRBV4-2
AIRPQEQETQY | TRBV10-3
ASSAPGGTYEQY | TRBV5-4
ASSRPRLAPISNEQF | TRBV6-2/TRBV6-3
ASSPWSGNTIY | TRBV6-5
ASSGRPSYEQY | TRBV18
ASSTRFTDTQY | TRBV7-2
SVFRLRGETQY | TRBV29-1
ASSPQVGGELF | TRBV5-6
ASSLGQGILRASTDTQY | TRBV7-6
ASSLGGLAGIYEQY | TRBV12-3/TRBV12-4
ASSLTSGSTYEQY | TRBV5-1
ASLRVAGAYEQY | TRBV28
ASGSGGTQY | TRBV12-3/TRBV12-4
ASTRTGPTTYSGANVLT | TRBV18
ASSHGGRFEYNEQF | TRBV3-1
ASSLGIWTSGSSYNEQF | TRBV5-1
SVGPKNIQY | TRBV20-1
SAGGGRGYNEQF | TRBV20-1
SARDFSGFGSPLH | TRBV20-1
SVEIYRDSKF | TRBV29-1
ASRLAGANVLT | TRBV2